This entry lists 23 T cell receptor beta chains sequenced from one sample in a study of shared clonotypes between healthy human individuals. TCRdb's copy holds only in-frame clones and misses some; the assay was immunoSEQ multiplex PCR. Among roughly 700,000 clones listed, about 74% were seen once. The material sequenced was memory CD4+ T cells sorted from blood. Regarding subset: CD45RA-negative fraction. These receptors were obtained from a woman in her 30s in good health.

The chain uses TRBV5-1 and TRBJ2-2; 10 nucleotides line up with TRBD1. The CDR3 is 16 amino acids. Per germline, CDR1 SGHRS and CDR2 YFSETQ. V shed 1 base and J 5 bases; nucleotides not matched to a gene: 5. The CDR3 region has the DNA TGCGCCAGCAGCTTGTGGGGGACAGGGGAGACCGGGGAGCTGTTTTTT. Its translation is CASSLWGTGETGELFF.

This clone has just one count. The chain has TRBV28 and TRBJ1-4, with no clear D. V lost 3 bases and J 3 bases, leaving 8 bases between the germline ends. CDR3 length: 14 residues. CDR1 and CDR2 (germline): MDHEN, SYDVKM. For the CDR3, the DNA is TGTGCCAGCAGTTTTCCAGGCTCTAATGAAAAACTGTTTTTT. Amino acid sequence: CASSFPGSNEKLFF.

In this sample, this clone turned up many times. The CDR3 DNA reads as TGTGCCTGGAGTCTCAGGGACAGGGGACGGCAGTTCTTC. This codes for CAWSLRDRGRQFF. The chain recombines TRBV30 with TRBJ2-1, with 10 positions matching TRBD1. Trimming removed 2 bases from V and 12 bases from J; junction bases left unmatched: 7. In germline, CDR1 is GTSNPN, CDR2 SVGIG (reference sequence). CDR3 length: 13 residues.

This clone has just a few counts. This CDR3 is CAISDSRSSGTPGEQYF. DNA for the CDR3: TGTGCCATCAGTGACTCCCGTTCTAGCGGGACCCCTGGCGAGCAGTACTTC. The chain recombines TRBV10-3 with TRBJ2-7; TRBD2 aligns across 9 bases. The CDR3 extends over 17 amino acids. The germline CDR1 and CDR2 sequences are ENHRY and SYGVKD. V was pared by 3 bases and J by 6 bases, with 15 bases of the junction left unmatched.

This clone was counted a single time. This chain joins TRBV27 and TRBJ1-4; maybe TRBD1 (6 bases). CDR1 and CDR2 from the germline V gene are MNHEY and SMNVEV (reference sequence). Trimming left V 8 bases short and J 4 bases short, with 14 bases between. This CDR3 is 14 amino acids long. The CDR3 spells CASGPWGHNEKLFF. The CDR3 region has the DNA TGTGCCAGCGGACCGTGGGGGCATAATGAAAAACTGTTTTTT.

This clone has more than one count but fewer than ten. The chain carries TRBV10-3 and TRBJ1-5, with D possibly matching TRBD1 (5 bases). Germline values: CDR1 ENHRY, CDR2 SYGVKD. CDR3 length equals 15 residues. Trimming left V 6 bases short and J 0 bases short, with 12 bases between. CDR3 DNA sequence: TGTGCCATCAGCCCAACAGGTTATAGCAATCAGCCCCAGCATTTT. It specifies CAISPTGYSNQPQHF.

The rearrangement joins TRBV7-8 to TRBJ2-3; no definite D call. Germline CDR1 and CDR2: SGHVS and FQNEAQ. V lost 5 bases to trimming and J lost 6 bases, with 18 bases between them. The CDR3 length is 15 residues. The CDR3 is CASSPPMANLDTQYF. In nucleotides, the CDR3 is TGTGCCAGCAGCCCCCCCATGGCCAACTTGGATACGCAGTATTTT.

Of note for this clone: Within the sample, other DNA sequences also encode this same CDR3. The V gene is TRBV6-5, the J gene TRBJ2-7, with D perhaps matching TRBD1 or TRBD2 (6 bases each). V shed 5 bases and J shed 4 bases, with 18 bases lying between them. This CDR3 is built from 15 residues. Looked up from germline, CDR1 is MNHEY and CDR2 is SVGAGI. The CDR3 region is CASSPAGDFLYEQYF. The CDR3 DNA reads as TGTGCCAGCAGTCCCGCAGGGGACTTCCTTTACGAGCAGTACTTC.

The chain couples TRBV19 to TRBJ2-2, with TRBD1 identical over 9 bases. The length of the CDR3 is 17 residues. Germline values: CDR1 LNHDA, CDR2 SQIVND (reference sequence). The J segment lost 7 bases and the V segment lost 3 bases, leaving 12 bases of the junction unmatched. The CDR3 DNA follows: TGTGCCAGTAGTATCTTGGTGGGACAGGGAAGCGACGGGGAGCTGTTTTTT. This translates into CASSILVGQGSDGELFF.

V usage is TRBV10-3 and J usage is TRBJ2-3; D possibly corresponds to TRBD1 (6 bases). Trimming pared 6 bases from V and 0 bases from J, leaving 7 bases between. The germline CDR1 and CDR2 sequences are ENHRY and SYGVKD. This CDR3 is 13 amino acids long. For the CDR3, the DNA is TGTGCCATCAGAGGGGGAAGCACAGATACGCAGTATTTT. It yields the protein CAIRGGSTDTQYF.

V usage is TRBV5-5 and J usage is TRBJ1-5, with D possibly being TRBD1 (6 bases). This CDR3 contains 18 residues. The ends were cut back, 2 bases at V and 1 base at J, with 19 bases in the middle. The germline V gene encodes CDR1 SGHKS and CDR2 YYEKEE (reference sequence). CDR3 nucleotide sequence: TGTGCCAGCAGCTTTGGGACAACTTATAGGGGGAGCAATCAGCCCCAGCATTTT. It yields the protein CASSFGTTYRGSNQPQHF.

CDR3 DNA sequence: TGTGCCAGCAGCTTAGTGCATGGGGAACCCCAGCATTTT. Translation gives CASSLVHGEPQHF. The chain links TRBV7-2 to TRBJ1-5, with D unresolved. The CDR3 length is 13 residues. Trimming stripped 1 base from V and 10 bases from J, with 11 bases between. Germline CDR1 SGHTA, CDR2 FQGNSA.

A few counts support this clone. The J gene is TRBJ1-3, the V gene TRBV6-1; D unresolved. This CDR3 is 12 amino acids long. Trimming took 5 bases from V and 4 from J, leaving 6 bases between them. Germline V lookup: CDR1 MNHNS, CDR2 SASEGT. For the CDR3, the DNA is TGTGCCAGCAGTCAACGGGGAAACACCATATATTTT. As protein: CASSQRGNTIYF.

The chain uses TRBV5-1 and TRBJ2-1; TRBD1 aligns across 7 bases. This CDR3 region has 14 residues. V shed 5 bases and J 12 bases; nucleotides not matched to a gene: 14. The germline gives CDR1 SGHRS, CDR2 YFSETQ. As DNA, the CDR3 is TGCGCCAGCAGGCCCGGGACAGTGGATGTAAGGCAGTTCTTC. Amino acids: CASRPGTVDVRQFF.

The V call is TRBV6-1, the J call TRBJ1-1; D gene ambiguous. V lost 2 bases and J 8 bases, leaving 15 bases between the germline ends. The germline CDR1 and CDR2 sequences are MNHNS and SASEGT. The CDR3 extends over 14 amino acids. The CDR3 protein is CASSESRVWQEAFF. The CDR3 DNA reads TGTGCCAGCAGTGAATCGAGGGTTTGGCAAGAAGCTTTCTTT.

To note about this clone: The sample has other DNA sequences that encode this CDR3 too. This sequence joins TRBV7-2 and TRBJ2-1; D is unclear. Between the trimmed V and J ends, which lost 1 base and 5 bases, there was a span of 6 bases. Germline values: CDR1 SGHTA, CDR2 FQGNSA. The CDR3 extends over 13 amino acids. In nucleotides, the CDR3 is TGTGCCAGCAGCTTAGGACCCGACAATGAGCAGTTCTTC. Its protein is CASSLGPDNEQFF. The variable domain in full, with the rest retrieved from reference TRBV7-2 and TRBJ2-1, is GAGVSQSPSNKVTEKGKDVELRCDPISGHTALYWYRQSLGQGLEFLIYFQGNSAPDKSGLPSDRFSAERTGGSVSTLTIQRTQQEDSAVYLCASSLGPDNEQFFGPGTRLTVL.

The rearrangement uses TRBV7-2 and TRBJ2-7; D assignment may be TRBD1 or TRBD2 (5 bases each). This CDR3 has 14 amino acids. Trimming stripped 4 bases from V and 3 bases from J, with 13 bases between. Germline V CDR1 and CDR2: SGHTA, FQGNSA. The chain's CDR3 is CASSSQGRNYEQYF. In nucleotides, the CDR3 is TGTGCCAGCAGCTCCCAGGGACGGAACTACGAGCAGTACTTC. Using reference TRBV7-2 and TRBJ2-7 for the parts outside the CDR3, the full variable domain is GAGVSQSPSNKVTEKGKDVELRCDPISGHTALYWYRQSLGQGLEFLIYFQGNSAPDKSGLPSDRFSAERTGGSVSTLTIQRTQQEDSAVYLCASSSQGRNYEQYFGPGTRLTVT.

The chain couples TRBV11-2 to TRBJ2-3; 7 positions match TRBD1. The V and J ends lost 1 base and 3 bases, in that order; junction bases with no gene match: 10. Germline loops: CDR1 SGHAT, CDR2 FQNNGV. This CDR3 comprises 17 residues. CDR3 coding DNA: TGTGCCAGCAGCTTAGCTATCCAGGGGGTCCTTACAGATACGCAGTATTTT. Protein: CASSLAIQGVLTDTQYF.

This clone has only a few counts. CDR3 nucleotides: TGTGCCAGCACCAGGACAGGGCTTGGCAATCAGCCCCAGCATTTT. Its protein product is CASTRTGLGNQPQHF. The J gene is TRBJ1-5, the V gene TRBV6-6; 8 nucleotides match TRBD1. There are 15 residues in the CDR3. Germline assignment: CDR1 MNHNY and CDR2 SVGAGI (reference sequence). J was trimmed by 2 bases and V by 7 bases; bases with no gene match: 7.

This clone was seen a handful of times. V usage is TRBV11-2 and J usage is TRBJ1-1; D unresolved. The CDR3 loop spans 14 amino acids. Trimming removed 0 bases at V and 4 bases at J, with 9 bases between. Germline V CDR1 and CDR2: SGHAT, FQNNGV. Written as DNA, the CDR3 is TGTGCCAGCAGCTTAGACGGGGTGACCACTGAAGCTTTCTTT. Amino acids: CASSLDGVTTEAFF.

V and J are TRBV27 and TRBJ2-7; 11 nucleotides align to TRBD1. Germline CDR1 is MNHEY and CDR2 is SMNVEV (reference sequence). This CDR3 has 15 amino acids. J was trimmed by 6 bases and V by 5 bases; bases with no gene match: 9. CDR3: CASSPGQGAVSEQYF. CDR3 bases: TGTGCCAGCAGTCCCGGACAGGGGGCTGTGAGCGAGCAGTACTTC.

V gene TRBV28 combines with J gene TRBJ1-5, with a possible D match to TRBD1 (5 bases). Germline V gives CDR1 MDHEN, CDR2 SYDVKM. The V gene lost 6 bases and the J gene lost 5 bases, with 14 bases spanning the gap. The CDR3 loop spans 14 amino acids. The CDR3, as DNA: TGTGCCAGCAGCCCTGGGGAGGGGCATCAGCCCCAGCATTTT. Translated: CASSPGEGHQPQHF.

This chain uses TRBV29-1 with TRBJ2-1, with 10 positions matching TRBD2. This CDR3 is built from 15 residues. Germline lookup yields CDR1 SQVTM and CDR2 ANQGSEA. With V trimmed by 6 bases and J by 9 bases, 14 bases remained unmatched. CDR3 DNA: TGCAGCGTGGGCCAAGCGGGAGGGCCGTTGAGTGAGCAGTTCTTC. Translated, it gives CSVGQAGGPLSEQFF.